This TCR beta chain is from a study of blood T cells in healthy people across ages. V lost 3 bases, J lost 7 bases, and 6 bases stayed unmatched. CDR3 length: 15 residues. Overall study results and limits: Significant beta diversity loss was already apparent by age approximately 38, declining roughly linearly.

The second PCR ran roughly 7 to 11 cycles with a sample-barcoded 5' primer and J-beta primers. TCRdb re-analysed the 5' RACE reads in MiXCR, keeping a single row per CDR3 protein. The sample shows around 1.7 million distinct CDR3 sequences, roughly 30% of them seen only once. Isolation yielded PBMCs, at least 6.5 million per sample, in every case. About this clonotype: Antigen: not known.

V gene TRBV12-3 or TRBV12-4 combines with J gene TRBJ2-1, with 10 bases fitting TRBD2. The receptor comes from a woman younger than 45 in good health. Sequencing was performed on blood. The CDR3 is CASSLSGGALNEQFF. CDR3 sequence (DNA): TGTGCCAGCAGTTTGAGCGGGGGGGCGTTGAATGAGCAGTTCTTC.